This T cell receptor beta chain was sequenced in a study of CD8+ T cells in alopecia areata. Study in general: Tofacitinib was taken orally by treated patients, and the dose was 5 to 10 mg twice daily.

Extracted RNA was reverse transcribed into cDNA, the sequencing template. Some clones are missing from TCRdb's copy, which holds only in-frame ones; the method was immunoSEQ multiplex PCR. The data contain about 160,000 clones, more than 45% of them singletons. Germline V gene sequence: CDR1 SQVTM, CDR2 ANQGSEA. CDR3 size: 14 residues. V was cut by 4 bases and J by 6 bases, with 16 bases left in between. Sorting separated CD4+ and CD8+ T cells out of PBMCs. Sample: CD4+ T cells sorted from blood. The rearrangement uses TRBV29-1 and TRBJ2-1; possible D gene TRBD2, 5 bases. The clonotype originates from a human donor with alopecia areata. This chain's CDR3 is CSVVTGMVSNEQFF. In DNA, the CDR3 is TGCAGCGTTGTTACCGGGATGGTTTCCAATGAGCAGTTCTTC.